The 27 T cell receptor beta chains given below trace back to one sample, sequenced in a study of blood T cell repertoires in COVID-19. Here immunoSEQ multiplex PCR was the method, and the copy in TCRdb shows in-frame clones only, minus some. The repertoire holds about 51,000 clones, over 75% seen once, with approximately 2.9% in the top ten. The specimen sequenced was peripheral blood. These receptors all stem from a man in his fifties or sixties with active COVID-19.

In DNA, the CDR3 is TGTGCCAGCAGCTATGGGACAGGACCCTACAATGAGCAGTTCTTC. Translation gives CASSYGTGPYNEQFF. The chain has TRBV7-9 and TRBJ2-1; TRBD1 matches 8 bases. The CDR3 is 15 amino acids. Germline V CDR1 and CDR2: SEHNR, FQNEAQ (reference sequence). J lost 2 bases, V lost 4 bases, and 4 bases had no gene match.

The chain has TRBV9 and TRBJ2-5, with D possibly TRBD1 on 5 matching bases. Deletions cut 3 bases from V and 4 bases from J, with 16 bases between. Germline CDR1 is SGDLS and CDR2 is YYNGEE. This CDR3 is built from 15 residues. CDR3 nucleotide sequence: TGTGCCAGCAGCGCAGACAGTGGCATGGCAGAGACCCAGTACTTC. Protein product: CASSADSGMAETQYF.

This sequence joins TRBV11-2 and TRBJ1-5, with D possibly being TRBD1 (5 bases). There are 14 residues in the CDR3. Germline V gene sequence: CDR1 SGHAT, CDR2 FQNNGV. The germline V and J ends were trimmed by 2 bases and 6 bases, with 11 bases remaining between them. This CDR3 is CASSLIGRGQPQHF. The DNA of the CDR3 is TGTGCCAGCAGCTTAATTGGGAGGGGTCAGCCCCAGCATTTT.

The chain carries TRBV10-3 and TRBJ2-3, with 11 bases fitting TRBD2. V was clipped by 6 bases and J by 5 bases; unmatched bases: 7. Germline-derived CDR1 and CDR2 are ENHRY and SYGVKD. The CDR3 consists of 15 residues. CDR3 in DNA: TGTGCCATCAGCACTAGCGGGGGACATGGAGATACGCAGTATTTT. Residues: CAISTSGGHGDTQYF.

The chain carries TRBV19 and TRBJ2-1, with 8 bases matching TRBD2. V was pared by 10 bases and J by 8 bases, with 13 bases of the junction left unmatched. Germline CDR1 LNHDA, CDR2 SQIVND (reference sequence). The CDR3 spans 14 residues. CDR3 nucleotide sequence: TGTGCCACCTCAACCGGGACTAGTGTCTATGAGCAGTTCTTC. Protein product: CATSTGTSVYEQFF. Together with reference TRBV19 and TRBJ2-1, the CDR3 gives the full variable domain: DGGITQSPKYLFRKEGQNVTLSCEQNLNHDAMYWYRQDPGQGLRLIYYSQIVNDFQKGDIAEGYSVSREKKESFPLTVTSAQKNPTAFYLCATSTGTSVYEQFFGPGTRLTVL.

This clone has only one observation. The rearrangement joins TRBV9 to TRBJ1-1; a possible D gene is TRBD1 (6 bases). V was shortened by 3 bases and J by 5 bases, with 23 bases between the two germline ends. CDR1 is SGDLS, CDR2 YYNGEE, per germline. This CDR3 spans 17 amino acids. Written as DNA, the CDR3 is TGTGCCAGCAGCGATTCGATCTTTAATGGGGGCGGAACTGAAGCTTTCTTT. It is translated as CASSDSIFNGGGTEAFF.

The V call is TRBV15, the J call TRBJ2-3; the D gene is possibly TRBD1 (6 bases). Trimming cost V 0 bases and J 7 bases, with 11 bases left between them. Germline-derived CDR1 and CDR2 are LNHNV and YYDKDF (reference sequence). The CDR3 runs 14 residues. CDR3 in amino acids: CATSREGTSHTQYF. The CDR3 DNA reads TGTGCCACCAGCAGAGAAGGGACATCCCATACGCAGTATTTT. Combining the CDR3 with reference TRBV15 and TRBJ2-3 gives the whole variable domain DAMVIQNPRYQVTQFGKPVTLSCSQTLNHNVMYWYQQKSSQAPKLLFHYYDKDFNNEADTPDNFQSRRPNTSFCFLDIRSPGLGDTAMYLCATSREGTSHTQYFGPGTRLTVL.

This clone appeared a few times. J is TRBJ1-5 and V is TRBV15, with D uncertain. The CDR3 totals 16 residues. The germline V gene encodes CDR1 LNHNV and CDR2 YYDKDF (reference sequence). Trimming cost V 0 bases and J 1 base, with 10 bases left between them. The CDR3 reads CATSRERGLSNQPQHF. The CDR3 DNA is TGTGCCACCAGCAGAGAACGAGGACTAAGCAATCAGCCCCAGCATTTT.

The chain uses TRBV19 and TRBJ2-1; TRBD1 agrees at 7 bases. V trimming: 7 bases; J trimming: 6 bases; junction bases outside the gene matches: 9. Germline V gene data show CDR1 as LNHDA and CDR2 as SQIVND (reference sequence). The CDR3 is 14 residues long. The CDR3 DNA sequence: TGTGCCAGTAATCCGGGACAGTTAGTCAATGAGCAGTTCTTC. Amino acids: CASNPGQLVNEQFF.

This sequence joins TRBV5-1 and TRBJ1-4; no definite D call. The CDR3 consists of 13 residues. CDR1 and CDR2 (germline): SGHRS, YFSETQ. V dropped 5 bases and J dropped 10 bases, with 15 bases sitting between them. For the CDR3, the DNA is TGCGCCAGCAGTCCCGAGGGCGGGGTAAAACTGTTTTTT. This gives the protein CASSPEGGVKLFF.

This clone appeared once. This sequence joins TRBV3-1 (or the pseudogene TRBV3-2) and TRBJ1-1; a possible D gene is TRBD1 (5 bases). CDR3 length: 13 amino acids. Germline V CDR1 and CDR2: LGHDT, YNNKEL (reference sequence). Trimming removed 5 bases from V and 1 base from J, with 8 bases in between. CDR3 DNA sequence: TGTGCCAGCAGCACGGACACGAACACTGAAGCTTTCTTT. This encodes CASSTDTNTEAFF.

A word on this clone: Other DNA sequences in the same sample also yield this CDR3. The chain carries TRBV19 and TRBJ2-7, with D perhaps TRBD1 (5 bases). Trimming removed 5 bases from V and 3 bases from J, with 8 bases in between. The CDR3 has 12 residues. Germline loops: CDR1 LNHDA, CDR2 SQIVND (reference sequence). The CDR3 nucleotides read TGTGCCAGTAGTGCGCAGGGCTACGAGCAGTACTTC. This sequence encodes CASSAQGYEQYF.

The sample holds a few counts of this clone. The chain joins TRBV19 to TRBJ1-2; tentatively, D is TRBD1 (5 bases). This CDR3 comprises 14 residues. The germline gives CDR1 LNHDA, CDR2 SQIVND (reference sequence). The V gene lost 8 bases and the J gene lost 0 bases, with 13 bases spanning the gap. In DNA form, the CDR3 reads TGTGCCAGTGACCAGACAGTTACTAACTATGGCTACACCTTC. Translation gives CASDQTVTNYGYTF.

The chain has TRBV2 and TRBJ1-1, with 10 bases that match TRBD1. V lost 10 bases to trimming and J lost 7 bases; unmatched junction nucleotides: 9. The CDR3 length is 13 residues. The germline V gene encodes CDR1 SNHLY and CDR2 FYNNEI. CDR3 sequence (DNA): TGTGCCACCTGGGGACAGGGGAATAATGAAGCTTTCTTT. Its protein is CATWGQGNNEAFF.

The chain links TRBV7-2 to TRBJ1-5; the D gene is possibly TRBD1 (6 bases). Germline CDR1 reads SGHTA; CDR2 reads FQGNSA. The CDR3 runs to 14 residues. The ends were cut back, 6 bases at V and 7 bases at J, with 16 bases in the middle. This chain's CDR3 is CASSEGGALQPQHF. Here the CDR3 DNA reads TGTGCCAGCAGTGAGGGGGGGGCGTTACAGCCCCAGCATTTT.

This clone has a single count. V and J are TRBV7-8 and TRBJ1-2; 8 bases align to TRBD1. V shed 3 bases, J shed 4 bases, and the junction held 7 bases outside the gene matches. The CDR3 length is 15 residues. CDR1 is SGHVS and CDR2 is FQNEAQ in the germline V gene. The CDR3 DNA reads TGTGCCAGCAGCTTTACGGGACAGGCGACCTATGGCTACACCTTC. Protein: CASSFTGQATYGYTF.

This clone was recorded once. The J gene is TRBJ2-3, the V gene TRBV5-4; 9 bases fit TRBD2. There are 15 residues in the CDR3. V lost 2 bases to trimming and J lost 4 bases; unmatched junction nucleotides: 5. Germline CDR1 SGHNT, CDR2 YYREEE (reference sequence). The DNA of the CDR3 is TGTGCCAGCAGCTTTGGACTAGCGAAACCAGATACGCAGTATTTT. Translation: CASSFGLAKPDTQYF.

This clone was detected a few times. This rearrangement joins TRBV13 to TRBJ1-2; 7 nucleotides agree with TRBD1. The CDR3 is made up of 14 amino acids. CDR1 is PRHDT, CDR2 FYEKMQ, per germline (reference sequence). Trimming cost V 1 base and J 4 bases; bases outside gene matches: 3. Written as DNA, the CDR3 is TGTGCCAGCAGCTTAGAAGGGGGCAGCTATGGCTACACCTTC. This codes for CASSLEGGSYGYTF.

The rearrangement joins TRBV6-1 to TRBJ1-5; no reliable D call. The CDR3 sequence is 13 residues long. V was trimmed by 3 bases and J by 4 bases, leaving 7 bases between them. CDR1 and CDR2 from the germline V gene are MNHNS and SASEGT. CDR3 DNA sequence: TGTGCCAGCAGTGACCGTCTAAATCAGCCCCAGCATTTT. This codes for CASSDRLNQPQHF.

This clone was seen more than once but under ten times. The CDR3 DNA sequence: TGCGCCAGCAGTCAATCGAATAAGGCGGTCAGGGCCCAGCCCCAGCATTTT. Protein: CASSQSNKAVRAQPQHF. V gene TRBV23-1 combines with J gene TRBJ1-5; D possibly corresponds to TRBD1 (5 bases). Being an ORF, TRBV23-1 has a function that is uncertain. The CDR3 spans 17 residues. Trimming removed 0 bases at V and 7 bases at J, with 19 bases between.

The rearrangement uses TRBV4-2 and TRBJ2-1, with D possibly TRBD1 on 5 matching bases. The V gene's germline CDR1 is LGHNA and CDR2 YNFKEQ. V was clipped by 1 base and J by 7 bases, with 5 bases between them. The CDR3 runs 12 residues. CDR3 in DNA: TGTGCCAGCAGCCAAGCAGGGAATGAGCAGTTCTTC. The encoded protein is CASSQAGNEQFF.

The rearrangement links TRBV7-3 to TRBJ2-1; 11 bases agree with TRBD2. The ends lost 2 bases at V and 5 bases at J; junction bases unmatched: 2. Germline CDR1 SGHTA, CDR2 FQGTGA. The CDR3 is made up of 15 amino acids. This CDR3 is CASSLSSGGNNEQFF. CDR3 DNA sequence: TGTGCCAGCAGCTTATCTAGCGGGGGGAACAATGAGCAGTTCTTC.

The chain uses TRBV5-4 and TRBJ2-1; TRBD2 aligns across 10 bases. The CDR3 has 16 amino acids. V was clipped by 2 bases and J by 3 bases; unmatched bases: 5. Looked up from germline, CDR1 is SGHNT and CDR2 is YYREEE (reference sequence). CDR3 DNA sequence: TGTGCCAGCAGCTTCGGGGGGACTAGCGACTACAATGAGCAGTTCTTC. Translated: CASSFGGTSDYNEQFF.

The chain joins TRBV6-5 to TRBJ1-5, with D possibly being TRBD1 (5 bases). This CDR3 is 13 amino acids long. Germline V lookup: CDR1 MNHEY, CDR2 SVGAGI. With 6 bases removed from V and 5 bases from J, the gap between germline ends came to 11 bases. The CDR3 DNA follows: TGTGCCAGCAGAGGGGCTATGTATCAGCCCCAGCATTTT. Protein: CASRGAMYQPQHF.

This clone was seen once. This chain uses TRBV30 with TRBJ1-6, with D perhaps matching TRBD1 (6 bases). The CDR3 is 15 residues long. The germline V gene encodes CDR1 GTSNPN and CDR2 SVGIG (reference sequence). The V end lost 5 bases, the J end lost 7 bases, and 18 bases lay between the germline ends. This CDR3 is CAWERGSTGNSPLHF. For the CDR3, the DNA is TGTGCCTGGGAAAGGGGGAGTACAGGCAATTCACCCCTCCACTTT.

A remark on this clone: This specimen includes other DNA sequences encoding the same CDR3. The chain is built from TRBV2 and TRBJ2-5, with a weak D call TRBD2 (5 bases). The CDR3 has 13 amino acids. V was trimmed by 4 bases and J by 7 bases, leaving 13 bases between them. Per germline, CDR1 SNHLY and CDR2 FYNNEI. CDR3 residues: CASSALAGGTQYF. The CDR3 DNA follows: TGTGCCAGCAGTGCCCTTGCCGGAGGGACCCAGTACTTC.

Concerning this clone itself: At one of its ends the junction is not consistent with the germline gene, which may arise from a read error. J is TRBJ1-5 and V is TRBV7-7; 7 bases are a match to TRBD1. The CDR3 spans 16 residues. Germline-derived CDR1 and CDR2 are SSHAT and FNYEAQ (reference sequence). CDR3 DNA: TGTGCTAGCAGCTTACCTGGACAGGCGAGCAATCAGCCCCAGCATTTT. Translated: CASSLPGQASNQPQHF.